The 5 T cell receptor beta chains reported below all come from one sample, sequenced in a study of shared clonotypes between healthy human individuals (dated by TCRdb to 2019 to 2021). The library relied on the immunoSEQ multiplex PCR assay. Here the immuneACCESS table is served through TCRdb, limited to in-frame sequences with V and J called. Missing clones are a known gap in these copies; in checked studies unresolved V genes cover under half, and the rest lacks a known reason. The sample includes around 1,900,000 clones, with just over 90% observed a single time. Clones ranked in the top ten supply 1.5% to 2% of the sample. CD8 naive samples were CD45RO-negative cells positively selected for CCR7, giving a CD45RA+CCR7+ population that excluded TemRA cells. The source material was naive CD8+ T cells from PBMCs. The label giving this sample's cell subset or site can be read as: CD45RA+CCR7+. All receptors derive from a man aged 18 to 35 in good health. Some clones in this sample may be carry-over from other donors' samples.

Concerning this clone: The same CDR3 can be traced to other DNA sequences in this sample. DNA for the CDR3: TGTGCCAGCAGCCCCAGACAGGGCACTGAAGCTTTCTTT. As protein: CASSPRQGTEAFF. This chain joins TRBV11-2 and TRBJ1-1; 7 bases line up with TRBD1. Per germline, CDR1 SGHAT and CDR2 FQNNGV. Germline trimming cut 5 bases from V and 4 bases from J; bases unmatched to any gene: 4. CDR3 length: 13 residues.

This chain joins TRBV13 and TRBJ1-1; no reliable D call. The CDR3 sequence is 12 residues long. With 2 bases removed from V and 7 bases from J, the gap between germline ends came to 8 bases. Per germline, CDR1 PRHDT and CDR2 FYEKMQ (reference sequence). CDR3 in amino acids: CASSLWVVEAFF. CDR3 nucleotide sequence: TGTGCCAGCAGCTTATGGGTAGTTGAAGCTTTCTTT. Full variable domain (outside the CDR3, taken from reference TRBV13 and TRBJ1-1): AAGVIQSPRHLIKEKRETATLKCYPIPRHDTVYWYQQGPGQDPQFLISFYEKMQSDKGSIPDRFSAQQFSDYHSELNMSSLELGDSALYFCASSLWVVEAFFGQGTRLTVV.

This rearrangement joins TRBV6-6 to TRBJ1-5, with D uncertain. CDR3 size: 16 residues. Germline V gene lookup returns CDR1 MNHNY and CDR2 SVGAGI (reference sequence). V was cut by 0 bases and J by 3 bases, with 12 bases left in between. DNA of the CDR3: TGTGCCAGCAGTTACTCGGGATTCATGGCCAATCAGCCCCAGCATTTT. It codes for CASSYSGFMANQPQHF.

V is TRBV29-1 and J is TRBJ2-3, with 7 bases that match TRBD2. CDR3 length equals 16 residues. Trimming at V came to 1 base and at J to 2 bases, leaving 9 bases not matched to a gene. The germline V gene has CDR1 SQVTM and CDR2 ANQGSEA. The CDR3 sequence: CSVEGGAAGSTDTQYF. The CDR3 nucleotides read TGCAGCGTTGAAGGTGGAGCAGCGGGGTCCACAGATACGCAGTATTTT.

The genes are TRBV9 and TRBJ2-2; tentatively, D is TRBD2 (6 bases). The CDR3 covers 18 residues. Deletions cut 4 bases from V and 4 bases from J, with 23 bases between. Germline lookup yields CDR1 SGDLS and CDR2 YYNGEE. The CDR3 loop is CASSTPRRDPGGTGELFF. CDR3 nucleotides: TGTGCCAGCAGCACCCCCCGGAGGGACCCCGGGGGCACCGGGGAGCTGTTTTTT.